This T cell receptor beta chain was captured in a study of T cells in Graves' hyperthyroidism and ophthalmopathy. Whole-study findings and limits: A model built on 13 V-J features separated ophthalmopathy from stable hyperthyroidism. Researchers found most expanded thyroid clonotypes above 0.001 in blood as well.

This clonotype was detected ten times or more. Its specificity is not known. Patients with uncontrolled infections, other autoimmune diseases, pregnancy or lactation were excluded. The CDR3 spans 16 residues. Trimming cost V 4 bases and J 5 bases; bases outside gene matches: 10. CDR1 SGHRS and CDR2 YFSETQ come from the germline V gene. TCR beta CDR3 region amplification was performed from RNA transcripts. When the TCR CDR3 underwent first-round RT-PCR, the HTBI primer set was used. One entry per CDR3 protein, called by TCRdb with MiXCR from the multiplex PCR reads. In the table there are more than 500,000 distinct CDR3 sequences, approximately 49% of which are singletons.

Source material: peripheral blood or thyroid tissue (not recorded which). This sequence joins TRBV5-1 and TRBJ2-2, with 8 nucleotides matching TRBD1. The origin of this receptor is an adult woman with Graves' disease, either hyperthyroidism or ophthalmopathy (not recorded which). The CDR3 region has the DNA TGCGCCAGCAGCACCACAGTGCAGGGGGCGACCGGGGAGCTGTTTTTT. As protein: CASSTTVQGATGELFF.